Following are 8 T cell receptor beta chains from one sample sequenced in a study of response to subunit inactivated influenza vaccine. TCRdb processed the RT-PCR reads anew with MiXCR; each CDR3 protein has one entry. Among about 780,000 distinct CDR3 sequences listed, 15% to 20% were seen once. This sample comprised PBMCs from blood, obtained less than 6 days after vaccination. Source of these receptors: a man between 45 and 60 years old who received an inactivated influenza vaccine.

The J gene is TRBJ1-2, the V gene TRBV4-3; D might be TRBD1 (5 bases). CDR1 and CDR2 from the germline V gene are LGHNA and YSLEER. CDR3 length: 15 residues. Deletions cut 0 bases from V and 6 bases from J, with 14 bases between. The CDR3 DNA is TGCGCCAGCAGCCAAGAGAGAAGGGGTTTGAATGGCTACACCTTC. The encoded protein is CASSQERRGLNGYTF.

This chain links TRBV29-1 with TRBJ2-3; tentatively, D is TRBD2 (7 bases). V was clipped by 1 base and J by 2 bases, with 16 bases between them. The germline V gene has CDR1 SQVTM and CDR2 ANQGSEA. This CDR3 has 16 amino acids. This chain's CDR3 is CSVEVEGGKHTDTQYF. CDR3 nucleotides: TGCAGCGTTGAAGTCGAGGGGGGGAAACACACAGATACGCAGTATTTT.

The V and J genes are TRBV6-1 and TRBJ2-2, with D tentatively TRBD2 (7 bases). Germline values: CDR1 MNHNS, CDR2 SASEGT. The CDR3 contains 16 residues. V lost 7 bases, J lost 0 bases, and 15 bases lay in between. The CDR3 is CASKDTGGANTGELFF. The CDR3 nucleotides read TGTGCCAGCAAAGATACGGGGGGCGCGAACACCGGGGAGCTGTTTTTT.

The genes are TRBV10-2 and TRBJ2-2, with D tentatively TRBD2 (7 bases). CDR1 WSHSY and CDR2 SAAADI come from the germline V gene. This CDR3 is built from 18 residues. V gave up 6 bases and J gave up 1 base, with 21 bases separating them. CDR3 amino acids: CASRVDRAGALNTGELFF. For the CDR3, the DNA is TGCGCCAGCAGGGTGGATCGGGCGGGGGCTCTGAACACCGGGGAGCTGTTTTTT.

Ten or more counts support this clonotype. The chain combines TRBV7-2 with TRBJ1-5; the D gene is possibly TRBD1 (5 bases). This CDR3 has 15 residues. Between the trimmed V and J ends, which lost 4 bases and 2 bases, there was a span of 12 bases. CDR1 and CDR2 (germline): SGHTA, FQGNSA. For the CDR3, the DNA is TGTGCCAGCAGCTCGGACATAGGGCGCAATCAGCCCCAGCATTTT. Its protein product is CASSSDIGRNQPQHF. The full variable domain, with the rest looked up from reference TRBV7-2 and TRBJ1-5, is GAGVSQSPSNKVTEKGKDVELRCDPISGHTALYWYRQSLGQGLEFLIYFQGNSAPDKSGLPSDRFSAERTGGSVSTLTIQRTQQEDSAVYLCASSSDIGRNQPQHFGDGTRLSIL.

V and J are TRBV16 and TRBJ2-1; D uncertain. Germline lookup yields CDR1 KGHSY and CDR2 FQNENV. The CDR3 totals 13 residues. With 0 bases removed from V and 10 bases from J, the gap between germline ends came to 10 bases. CDR3 sequence (DNA): TGTGCCAGCAGCCAATCTGGCATTGGGGAGCAGTTCTTC. Residues: CASSQSGIGEQFF.

The table lists this clonotype with many counts. The chain has TRBV2 and TRBJ2-1, with 8 bases that match TRBD2. This CDR3 has 14 residues. In germline, CDR1 is SNHLY, CDR2 FYNNEI. With 6 bases clipped from V and 10 bases from J, the junction kept 11 bases outside the gene matches. The CDR3, as DNA: TGTGCCAGCAGGCCGATCGCGGGGGGTCTAGAGCAGTTCTTC. It yields the protein CASRPIAGGLEQFF. Looking up the rest from reference TRBV2 and TRBJ2-1 gives the full variable domain: EPEVTQTPSHQVTQMGQEVILRCVPISNHLYFYWYRQILGQKVEFLVSFYNNEISEKSEIFDDQFSVERPDGSNFTLKIRSTKLEDSAMYFCASRPIAGGLEQFFGPGTRLTVL.

Only a few counts were recorded for this clonotype. The DNA for the CDR3 is TGTGCCAGCAGCCCTGGGGACCCGGGGCGTGAGCAGTTCTTC. It codes for CASSPGDPGREQFF. This chain joins TRBV4-2 and TRBJ2-1; D may be TRBD1 or TRBD2 (5 bases each). CDR3 length: 14 residues. CDR1 is LGHNA and CDR2 is YNFKEQ in the germline V gene. V shed 4 bases and J shed 9 bases, with 16 bases lying between them.